This TCR beta chain was obtained from a study of PD-L1 blockade in urothelial cancer. Study context: Before enrollment, 0 to 3 chemotherapy regimens had been given to patients. Regarding the study as a whole: In blood sampled pretreatment, TCR clonality below the median predicted better survival.

Here immunoSEQ multiplex PCR was the method, and the copy in TCRdb shows in-frame clones only, minus some. The sample has approximately 50,000 clones; around 90% are singletons. On this clone: Its target is not known.

This clonotype originated in a man aged 55-75 years with urothelial cancer. The material sequenced was PBMCs, taken around atezolizumab (anti-PD-L1) treatment.

CDR3 coding DNA: TGTGCCAGTAGCATTAGAAGCAATTCACCCCTCCACTTT. This sequence encodes CASSIRSNSPLHF. The J gene is TRBJ1-6, the V gene TRBV19; no clear D. Germline V gene sequence: CDR1 LNHDA, CDR2 SQIVND (reference sequence). The CDR3 length is 13 residues. The V end lost 6 bases, the J end lost 7 bases, and 10 bases lay between the germline ends.